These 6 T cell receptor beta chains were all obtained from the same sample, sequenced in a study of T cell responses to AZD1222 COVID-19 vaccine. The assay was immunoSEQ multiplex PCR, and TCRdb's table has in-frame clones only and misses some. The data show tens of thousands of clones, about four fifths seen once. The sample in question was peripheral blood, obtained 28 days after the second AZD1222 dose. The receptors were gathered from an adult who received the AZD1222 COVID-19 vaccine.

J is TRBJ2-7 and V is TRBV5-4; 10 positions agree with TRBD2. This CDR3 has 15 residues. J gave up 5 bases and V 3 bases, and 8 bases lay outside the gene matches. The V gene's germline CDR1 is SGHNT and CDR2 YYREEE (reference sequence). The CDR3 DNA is TGTGCCAGCAGCTCCAAGGGGGGACTAGCGAACGAGCAGTACTTC. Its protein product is CASSSKGGLANEQYF. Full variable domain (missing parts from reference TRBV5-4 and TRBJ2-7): ETGVTQSPTHLIKTRGQQVTLRCSSQSGHNTVSWYQQALGQGPQFIFQYYREEENGRGNFPPRFSGLQFPNYSSELNVNALELDDSALYLCASSSKGGLANEQYFGPGTRLTVT.

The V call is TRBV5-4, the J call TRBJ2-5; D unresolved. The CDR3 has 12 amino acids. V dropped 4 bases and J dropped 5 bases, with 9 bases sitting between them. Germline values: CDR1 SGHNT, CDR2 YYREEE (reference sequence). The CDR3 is CASSNFRETQYF. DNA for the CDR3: TGTGCCAGCAGCAACTTCAGGGAGACCCAGTACTTC.

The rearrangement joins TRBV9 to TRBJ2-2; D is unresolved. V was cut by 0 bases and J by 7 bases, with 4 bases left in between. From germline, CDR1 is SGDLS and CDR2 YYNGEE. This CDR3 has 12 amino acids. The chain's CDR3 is CASSVGLGELFF. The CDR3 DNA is TGTGCCAGCAGCGTAGGTCTCGGGGAGCTGTTTTTT. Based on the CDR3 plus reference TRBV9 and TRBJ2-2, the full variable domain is DSGVTQTPKHLITATGQRVTLRCSPRSGDLSVYWYQQSLDQGLQFLIQYYNGEERAKGNILERFSAQQFPDLHSELNLSSLELGDSALYFCASSVGLGELFFGEGSRLTVL.

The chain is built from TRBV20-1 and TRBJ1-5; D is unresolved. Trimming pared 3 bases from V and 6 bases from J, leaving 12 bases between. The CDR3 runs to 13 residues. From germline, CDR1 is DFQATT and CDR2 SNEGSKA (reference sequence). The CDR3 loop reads CSASTVEGQPQHF. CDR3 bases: TGCAGTGCTAGTACAGTGGAGGGTCAGCCCCAGCATTTT.

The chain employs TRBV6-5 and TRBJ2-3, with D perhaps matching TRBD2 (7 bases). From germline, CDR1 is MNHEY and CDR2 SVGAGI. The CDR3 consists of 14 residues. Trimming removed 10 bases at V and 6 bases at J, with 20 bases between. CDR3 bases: TGTGCCACCTCACCGGCCGGGGGGCGGGATACGCAGTATTTT. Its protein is CATSPAGGRDTQYF.

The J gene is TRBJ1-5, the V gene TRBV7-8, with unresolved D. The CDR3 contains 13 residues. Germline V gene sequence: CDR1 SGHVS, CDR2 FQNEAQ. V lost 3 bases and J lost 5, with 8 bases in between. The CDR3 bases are TGTGCCAGCAGCTTTTCGCGGGATCAGCCCCAGCATTTT. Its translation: CASSFSRDQPQHF.